This T cell receptor (beta chain) was documented in a study of CD8+ T cells in alopecia areata. Study-level background: Each recipient was a roughly 7-10-week-old female C3H/HeJ mouse given skin from a roughly 6-12-month-old C3H/HeJ donor with spontaneous alopecia. General study results and limits: Affected lesional scalp, above all in alopecia totalis/universalis, was more clonal than normal scalp. The study found TCR sharing across patients less clear than in mice, possibly for HLA reasons.

This clone showed up just a few times. Its antigen remains unidentified. Gene names are mouse gene names. The CDR3 end is not reached by the read, which stops 4 residues before it; the germline J gene fills it in. The CDR3 covers 14 residues. Germline lookup yields CDR1 FNHDT and CDR2 SITEND (reference sequence). Trimming removed 2 bases at V and 0 bases at J, with 8 bases between. RNA was extracted and reverse transcribed into cDNA as the sequencing template. TCRdb's table, derived via immunoSEQ multiplex PCR, lists solely in-frame clones and lacks some. Listed for the sample are about 120,000 clones, none seen a single time.

The gene calls are TRBV19 and TRBJ1-1; weak D call: TRBD1 (5 bases). The sequenced material came from lesional skin. The clonotype comes from a C3H/HeJ mouse with alopecia areata. MHC haplotype of the strain: H2-k. The DNA read from the CDR3 is TGTGCCAGCAGTATTCGGGGGGAGAACACA. As protein: CASSIRGENT. The whole CDR3 protein is CASSIRGENTEVFF.